This T cell receptor beta chain was profiled in a study of blood T cell repertoires in COVID-19. Overall study: Samples taken during acute and convalescent COVID-19 were collected in the United States, Italy and Spain. Sources were T cells, B-cell-depleted T cells, or PBMCs; the material itself was cDNA or gDNA.

Authors' data handling: Estimation of nucleated cell counts relied on the amplification of reference gene primers. TCRdb's table, derived via immunoSEQ multiplex PCR, lists solely in-frame clones and lacks some. The V and J calls and the clone size are those of that table, but D and trimming were determined from the DNA. The data contain 250,000 or so clones, about nine tenths of them singletons. The Seattle patients joined while their infection was active and were tracked longitudinally afterward. The CDR3 sequence is 16 residues long. Germline trimming cut 4 bases from V and 0 bases from J; bases unmatched to any gene: 7. Looked up from germline, CDR1 is PRHDT and CDR2 is FYEKMQ (reference sequence).

The source material was peripheral blood. The chain has TRBV13 and TRBJ1-1; 8 nucleotides match TRBD1. This TCR derives from a man aged 25 to 40 with COVID-19, enrolled during active disease. CDR3 amino acids: CASSYRDRSMNTEAFF. The DNA for the CDR3 is TGTGCCAGCAGCTACCGGGACAGGAGTATGAACACTGAAGCTTTCTTT.